These 18 T cell receptor beta chains were sequenced from one sample in a study of shared clonotypes between healthy human individuals. TCRdb keeps only in-frame clones here, not all; method: immunoSEQ multiplex PCR. Here the sample spans more than 2,000,000 clones, just over 90% being singletons. Sequencing was carried out using naive CD4+ T cells sorted from blood. The subset denotes: CD45RA+ positively selected. The receptors stem from a man younger than 30 in good health.

The chain employs TRBV11-3 and TRBJ2-7; the D gene is possibly TRBD1 (7 bases). CDR3 length equals 14 residues. V was cut by 4 bases and J by 5 bases, with 15 bases left in between. Looked up from germline, CDR1 is SGHNT and CDR2 is YENEEA. CDR3: CASSSGRGGDEQYF. The CDR3 coding sequence is TGTGCCAGCAGCTCCGGGAGAGGGGGCGACGAGCAGTACTTC.

Of note for this clone: In the same sample, other DNA sequences code for this CDR3. The V and J genes are TRBV7-2 and TRBJ2-5; D may be TRBD2 (7 bases). Germline V gene sequence: CDR1 SGHTA, CDR2 FQGNSA. This CDR3 contains 14 residues. V gave up 3 bases and J gave up 1 base, with 9 bases separating them. CDR3 nucleotides: TGTGCCAGCAGCTTGCGGGGGCGCCAAGAGACCCAGTACTTC. This codes for CASSLRGRQETQYF.

On this clone: This same CDR3 is encoded by further DNA sequences in the sample. This chain uses TRBV12-5 with TRBJ2-7; D remains unclear. Germline V gene data show CDR1 as LGHNT and CDR2 as FRNRAP. Between the trimmed V and J ends, which lost 4 bases and 6 bases, there was a span of 4 bases. This CDR3 is 10 amino acids long. CDR3 DNA sequence: TGTGCTAGTGGTTCACCCGAGCAGTACTTC. It encodes CASGSPEQYF. Complete variable domain (other parts from reference TRBV12-5 and TRBJ2-7): DARVTQTPRHKVTEMGQEVTMRCQPILGHNTVFWYRQTMMQGLELLAYFRNRAPLDDSGMPKDRFSAEMPDATLATLKIQPSEPRDSAVYFCASGSPEQYFGPGTRLTVT.

The V and J genes are TRBV7-8 and TRBJ2-2, with D possibly matching TRBD2 (5 bases). Germline V lookup: CDR1 SGHVS, CDR2 FQNEAQ. The CDR3 length is 14 residues. Trimming left V 6 bases short and J 5 bases short, with 13 bases between. CDR3 bases: TGTGCCAGCAGGGGCGTCTCGGGAACCGGGGAGCTGTTTTTT. Encoded protein: CASRGVSGTGELFF. The entire variable domain, with the rest obtained from reference TRBV7-8 and TRBJ2-2, is as follows: GAGVSQSPRYKVAKRGQDVALRCDPISGHVSLFWYQQALGQGPEFLTYFQNEAQLDKSGLPSDRFFAERPEGSVSTLKIQRTQQEDSAVYLCASRGVSGTGELFFGEGSRLTVL.

The rearrangement links TRBV5-6 to TRBJ1-1, with 9 bases identical to TRBD1. V was pared by 0 bases and J by 5 bases, with 8 bases of the junction left unmatched. Germline V gives CDR1 SGHDT, CDR2 YYEEEE. This CDR3 region has 16 residues. The CDR3 sequence is CASSLEAGTGSTEAFF. For the CDR3, the DNA is TGTGCCAGCAGCTTGGAAGCGGGGACAGGGTCAACTGAAGCTTTCTTT.

The chain employs TRBV18 and TRBJ1-1, with TRBD1 matching over 7 bases. Per the germline V gene, CDR1 is KGHSH and CDR2 is LQKENI. Trimming took 4 bases from V and 3 from J; bases not matched to a gene: 8. This CDR3 spans 15 amino acids. For the CDR3, the DNA is TGTGCCAGCTCACAAGGGGCCAGGGGGGACACTGAAGCTTTCTTT. As protein: CASSQGARGDTEAFF.

In its sample, this clone was seen once. This rearrangement joins TRBV7-8 to TRBJ2-5, with 9 bases matching TRBD2. The V gene's germline CDR1 is SGHVS and CDR2 FQNEAQ. This CDR3 comprises 16 residues. V was pared by 2 bases and J by 5 bases, with 9 bases of the junction left unmatched. The CDR3 bases are TGTGCCAGCAGCTTATCTTCGGCGGGGGGGCGCGAGACCCAGTACTTC. Translating gives CASSLSSAGGRETQYF.

The chain recombines TRBV5-1 with TRBJ1-6; TRBD1 aligns across 8 bases. Germline-derived CDR1 and CDR2 are SGHRS and YFSETQ. Losses at the gene ends were 5 bases for V and 11 bases for J; bases not matched to a gene: 6. This CDR3 is 13 amino acids long. The CDR3 DNA sequence: TGCGCCAGCAGTCTGACAGGGGAGGCACCCCTCCACTTT. Its protein product is CASSLTGEAPLHF.

The V call is TRBV6-1, the J call TRBJ1-2; perhaps TRBD1 as D (5 bases). Germline assignment: CDR1 MNHNS and CDR2 SASEGT. Trimming cost V 7 bases and J 7 bases, with 16 bases left between them. The CDR3 is made up of 13 amino acids. CDR3 sequence reads: CASTRGRSGGYTF. The CDR3 coding sequence is TGTGCCAGCACAAGGGGCCGTTCGGGTGGCTACACCTTC.

The rearrangement uses TRBV5-4 and TRBJ2-5; TRBD1 agrees at 10 bases. The junction had 7 bases not matched to a gene; V was cut back by 0 bases and J by 5 bases. CDR1 and CDR2 from the germline V gene are SGHNT and YYREEE (reference sequence). The CDR3 runs to 16 residues. The CDR3 protein is CASSLGGQGRSETQYF. In DNA, the CDR3 is TGTGCCAGCAGCTTGGGGGGACAGGGGAGATCGGAGACCCAGTACTTC.

This chain connects TRBV5-5 to TRBJ1-5; no clear D. The CDR3 totals 14 residues. Trimming removed 3 bases from V and 0 bases from J, with 7 bases in between. Germline values: CDR1 SGHKS, CDR2 YYEKEE (reference sequence). The CDR3: CASSSLTSNQPQHF. The DNA of the CDR3 is TGTGCCAGCAGCTCACTAACTAGCAATCAGCCCCAGCATTTT.

This rearrangement joins TRBV18 to TRBJ1-4; tentatively, D is TRBD1 (6 bases). Between the trimmed V and J ends, which lost 3 bases and 6 bases, there was a span of 11 bases. The germline V gene has CDR1 KGHSH and CDR2 LQKENI. This CDR3 has 14 residues. This chain's CDR3 is CASSPGGGDEKLFF. In DNA, the CDR3 is TGTGCCAGCTCACCCGGGGGGGGCGATGAAAAACTGTTTTTT.

The V and J genes are TRBV5-1 and TRBJ2-1; D not resolved. CDR3 length: 11 residues. Looked up from germline, CDR1 is SGHRS and CDR2 is YFSETQ. V lost 5 bases and J lost 3, with 3 bases in between. The CDR3 sequence is CASRFYNEQFF. CDR3 DNA: TGCGCCAGCAGATTCTACAATGAGCAGTTCTTC.

V usage is TRBV7-6 and J usage is TRBJ1-3; D possibly corresponds to TRBD1 (6 bases). The V end lost 0 bases, the J end lost 3 bases, and 12 bases lay between the germline ends. CDR1 is SGHVS and CDR2 is FNYEAQ in the germline V gene. The CDR3 consists of 16 residues. The CDR3 DNA is TGTGCCAGCAGCTTAGCGTCAGGGGCCAGTGGAAACACCATATATTTT. Translated, it gives CASSLASGASGNTIYF.

The V and J genes are TRBV4-3 and TRBJ1-2, with a possible D match to TRBD1 (5 bases). Germline CDR1 reads LGHNA; CDR2 reads YSLEER. V was shortened by 5 bases and J by 4 bases, with 14 bases between the two germline ends. The CDR3 runs to 14 residues. In DNA, the CDR3 is TGCGCCAGCAGCGTCCGGGACGGCTCCTATGGCTACACCTTC. Its protein is CASSVRDGSYGYTF.

In regard to this clone: The identical CDR3 is also encoded by other nucleotide sequences in the sample. The CDR3 region is CASSLGLSSYNEQFF. The CDR3 nucleotides are TGTGCCAGCAGCTTAGGGCTGAGCTCCTACAATGAGCAGTTCTTC. The V gene is TRBV11-3, the J gene TRBJ2-1; D gene unclear. This CDR3 has 15 amino acids. The germline V gene has CDR1 SGHNT and CDR2 YENEEA. With 1 base removed from V and 0 bases from J, the gap between germline ends came to 7 bases.

The chain carries TRBV6-5 and TRBJ1-2; possibly TRBD1 for D (6 bases). V gave up 7 bases and J gave up 5 bases, with 8 bases separating them. CDR1 and CDR2 from the germline V gene are MNHEY and SVGAGI. CDR3 length: 11 amino acids. The CDR3 sequence: CASTQGYGYTF. The CDR3 DNA reads TGTGCCAGCACCCAGGGGTATGGCTACACCTTC.

The chain combines TRBV13 with TRBJ1-6, with 8 bases fitting TRBD1. CDR3 length equals 15 residues. Germline CDR1 and CDR2: PRHDT and FYEKMQ (reference sequence). Trimming took 0 bases from V and 10 from J; bases not matched to a gene: 5. The CDR3 region is CASSLGTGVKSPLHF. The DNA of the CDR3 is TGTGCCAGCAGCTTAGGGACAGGGGTGAAATCACCCCTCCACTTT.